This TCR beta chain derives from a study of T cell responses to AZD1222 COVID-19 vaccine. CDR3 length equals 12 residues. V lost 6 bases and J lost 1, with 6 bases in between. The V gene's germline CDR1 is SGHAT and CDR2 FQNNGV. Produced via immunoSEQ multiplex PCR; TCRdb's table is partial and in-frame only. The table has 90,000 to 150,000 clones, roughly 91% seen once. This clone was seen a single time. This rearrangement joins TRBV11-2 to TRBJ1-1; D not resolved. This sample comprised peripheral blood, obtained on day 0 of AZD1222 vaccination. The receptor comes from an adult in good health. The CDR3 protein is CASSWANTEAFF. CDR3 in DNA: TGTGCCAGCAGTTGGGCGAACACTGAAGCTTTCTTT.